What follows describes a single T cell receptor (beta chain). This record belongs to a study of T-cell reconstitution after alpha-beta-depleted transplantation in children. Library preparation (for TCRbeta) was performed with unique molecular identifiers. Via MiXCR, TCRdb re-called the PCR reads, giving one row per CDR3 protein. The sample shows about 600,000 distinct CDR3 sequences, 10% of them seen only once. CDR3 length: 15 amino acids. The germline CDR1 and CDR2 sequences are DFQATT and SNEGSKA (reference sequence). V gave up 3 bases and J gave up 4 bases, with 16 bases separating them. The sample in question was PBMCs from the stem cell graft donor, obtained from the stem cell graft. This clonotype was sampled from a human donor who donated a stem cell graft to a child with acute myeloid leukemia. The rearrangement links TRBV20-1 to TRBJ1-5; D call uncertain. The CDR3 DNA reads TGCAGTGCTAGCCCAGCGGAACGGTTTAATCAGCCCCAGCATTTT. The encoded protein is CSASPAERFNQPQHF.